This is a list of T cell receptor beta chains from one sample in a study of T cell repertoires in cytomegalovirus infection. One entry per CDR3 protein results from TCRdb running MiXCR on the reads. This sample has a few hundred thousand distinct CDR3 sequences; roughly 29% occur once, and the top ten carry approximately 13%. The sample comprised PBMCs. Receptors were obtained from a human donor in good health (CMV status not recorded). Some clones in this sample may be carry-over from other donors' samples. Both conserved end residues are part of each CDR3. Each record gives: J gene, CDR3 length, clone size, D gene, V gene, CDR3 protein, CDR3 DNA. The D gene is left open where the match is weak. Not every row has a clone size; where given, it reads once, few, many or a size class.

j_call: TRBJ1-2
cdr3_length: 15
clone_size: NA
d_call: NA
v_call: TRBV10-3
cdr3_aa: CAISESMAANYGYTF
cdr3_nt: TGTGCCATCAGTGAGTCGATGGCAGCTAACTATGGCTACACCTTC

j_call: TRBJ2-5
cdr3_length: 19
clone_size: few
d_call: TRBD2
v_call: TRBV6-2/TRBV6-3
cdr3_aa: CASSSSQRLAGGGGETQYF
cdr3_nt: TGTGCCAGCAGTTCCTCTCAGAGGCTAGCGGGAGGGGGGGGAGAGACCCAGTACTTC

j_call: TRBJ2-5
cdr3_length: 13
clone_size: NA
d_call: NA
v_call: TRBV5-4
cdr3_aa: CASSFSAGETQYF
cdr3_nt: TGTGCCAGCAGCTTTTCTGCGGGAGAGACCCAGTACTTC

j_call: TRBJ2-7
cdr3_length: 10
clone_size: NA
d_call: NA
v_call: TRBV20-1
cdr3_aa: CSAEVHEQYF
cdr3_nt: TGCAGTGCCGAGGTCCACGAGCAGTACTTC

j_call: TRBJ2-1
cdr3_length: 14
clone_size: once
d_call: NA
v_call: TRBV6-2/TRBV6-3
cdr3_aa: CASRTPEPYNEQFF
cdr3_nt: TGTGCCAGCAGAACCCCTGAGCCTTACAATGAGCAGTTCTTC

j_call: TRBJ2-4
cdr3_length: 15
clone_size: once
d_call: TRBD1
v_call: TRBV19
cdr3_aa: CASSNRGTAKNIQYF
cdr3_nt: TGTGCCAGTAGTAACAGGGGGACGGCCAAAAACATTCAGTACTTC

j_call: TRBJ1-4
cdr3_length: 15
clone_size: few
d_call: TRBD1
v_call: TRBV19
cdr3_aa: CASSMDRGWGEKLFF
cdr3_nt: TGTGCCAGTAGTATGGACAGGGGCTGGGGTGAAAAACTGTTTTTT

j_call: TRBJ1-2
cdr3_length: 14
clone_size: few
d_call: NA
v_call: TRBV28
cdr3_aa: CASSPFDQGYGYTF
cdr3_nt: TGTGCCAGCAGTCCGTTTGATCAGGGTTATGGCTACACCTTC

j_call: TRBJ1-5
cdr3_length: 16
clone_size: few
d_call: NA
v_call: TRBV5-5
cdr3_aa: CASSLGGPNLNQPQHF
cdr3_nt: TGTGCCAGCAGCTTGGGAGGTCCGAACCTAAATCAGCCCCAGCATTTT

j_call: TRBJ2-7
cdr3_length: 12
clone_size: many
d_call: NA
v_call: TRBV7-2
cdr3_aa: CASSFPGPEQYF
cdr3_nt: TGTGCCAGCAGCTTCCCGGGCCCCGAGCAGTACTTC

j_call: TRBJ2-7
cdr3_length: 13
clone_size: NA
d_call: TRBD2
v_call: TRBV12-3/TRBV12-4
cdr3_aa: CASTLVAGDEQYF
cdr3_nt: TGTGCCAGCACCTTAGTAGCGGGAGACGAGCAGTACTTC

j_call: TRBJ1-5
cdr3_length: 16
clone_size: many
d_call: NA
v_call: TRBV7-2
cdr3_aa: CASSLTGGKSNQPQHF
cdr3_nt: TGTGCCAGCAGCTTAACTGGGGGTAAAAGCAATCAGCCCCAGCATTTT

j_call: TRBJ2-2
cdr3_length: 17
clone_size: NA
d_call: TRBD2
v_call: TRBV3-1
cdr3_aa: CASSLSLGTKNTGELFF
cdr3_nt: TGTGCCAGCAGCCTATCCCTCGGGACTAAAAACACCGGGGAGCTGTTTTTT

j_call: TRBJ1-4
cdr3_length: 14
clone_size: few
d_call: NA
v_call: TRBV20-1
cdr3_aa: CSASGGETNEKLFF
cdr3_nt: TGCAGTGCTAGCGGCGGGGAAACTAATGAAAAACTGTTTTTT

j_call: TRBJ1-6
cdr3_length: 17
clone_size: once
d_call: TRBD1
v_call: TRBV6-8
cdr3_aa: CASSNVRDRGLSSPLHF
cdr3_nt: TGTGCCAGCAGTAATGTCCGGGACAGGGGGCTAAGTTCACCCCTCCACTTT

j_call: TRBJ2-7
cdr3_length: 15
clone_size: few
d_call: NA
v_call: TRBV10-3
cdr3_aa: CAIRPLGGGNYEQYF
cdr3_nt: TGTGCCATCAGACCGCTGGGAGGGGGGAACTACGAGCAGTACTTC

j_call: TRBJ1-2
cdr3_length: 11
clone_size: many
d_call: NA
v_call: TRBV7-2
cdr3_aa: CADWANYGYTF
cdr3_nt: TGTGCCGATTGGGCTAACTATGGCTACACCTTC

j_call: TRBJ2-1
cdr3_length: 17
clone_size: NA
d_call: TRBD2
v_call: TRBV28
cdr3_aa: CASPPPPWEGGDNEQFF
cdr3_nt: TGTGCCAGCCCACCCCCGCCGTGGGAGGGAGGCGACAATGAGCAGTTCTTC

j_call: TRBJ2-2
cdr3_length: 15
clone_size: NA
d_call: NA
v_call: TRBV7-9
cdr3_aa: CASSLEPLSAGELFF
cdr3_nt: TGTGCCAGCAGCTTAGAGCCCCTGAGCGCCGGGGAGCTGTTTTTT

j_call: TRBJ1-4
cdr3_length: 14
clone_size: many
d_call: TRBD1
v_call: TRBV7-2
cdr3_aa: CASSLDRGDEKLFF
cdr3_nt: TGTGCCAGCAGCTTAGACAGGGGGGATGAAAAACTGTTTTTT

j_call: TRBJ1-2
cdr3_length: 14
clone_size: NA
d_call: TRBD1
v_call: TRBV19
cdr3_aa: CASRWDRRSDGYTF
cdr3_nt: TGTGCCAGTAGATGGGACAGGCGATCCGATGGCTACACCTTC

j_call: TRBJ1-1
cdr3_length: 17
clone_size: NA
d_call: TRBD1
v_call: TRBV5-4
cdr3_aa: CASSLDLRGDVNTEAFF
cdr3_nt: TGTGCCAGCAGCTTGGATCTCAGGGGGGACGTGAACACTGAAGCTTTCTTT

j_call: TRBJ2-1
cdr3_length: 17
clone_size: few
d_call: TRBD2
v_call: TRBV3-1
cdr3_aa: CASSQESTSGSYNEQFF
cdr3_nt: TGTGCCAGCAGCCAAGAATCGACTAGCGGCTCCTACAATGAGCAGTTCTTC

j_call: TRBJ1-6
cdr3_length: 14
clone_size: NA
d_call: NA
v_call: TRBV6-1
cdr3_aa: CASSESGYNSPLHF
cdr3_nt: TGTGCCAGCAGTGAATCAGGCTATAATTCACCCCTCCACTTT

j_call: TRBJ2-1
cdr3_length: 13
clone_size: many
d_call: NA
v_call: TRBV12-3/TRBV12-4
cdr3_aa: CASSSEMYNEQFF
cdr3_nt: TGTGCCAGCAGTTCAGAGATGTACAATGAGCAGTTCTTC

j_call: TRBJ2-3
cdr3_length: 15
clone_size: NA
d_call: TRBD2
v_call: TRBV6-5
cdr3_aa: CASSYTSGSLITQYF
cdr3_nt: TGTGCCAGCAGTTATACTAGCGGGAGTTTGATTACGCAGTATTTT

j_call: TRBJ2-1
cdr3_length: 12
clone_size: few
d_call: TRBD2
v_call: TRBV2
cdr3_aa: CASSEAGGRKFF
cdr3_nt: TGTGCCAGCAGTGAAGCGGGGGGGAGAAAGTTCTTC

j_call: TRBJ2-1
cdr3_length: 17
clone_size: few
d_call: NA
v_call: TRBV7-2
cdr3_aa: CASSPNRGAGVRNEQFF
cdr3_nt: TGTGCCAGCAGCCCAAACAGGGGAGCGGGAGTGAGAAATGAGCAGTTCTTC

j_call: TRBJ2-3
cdr3_length: 15
clone_size: NA
d_call: TRBD2
v_call: TRBV12-3/TRBV12-4
cdr3_aa: CASSSTSGWGDTQYF
cdr3_nt: TGTGCCAGCAGTTCGACTAGCGGTTGGGGAGATACGCAGTATTTT

j_call: TRBJ2-6
cdr3_length: 17
clone_size: many
d_call: TRBD1
v_call: TRBV7-9
cdr3_aa: CASSGHRGQPGANVLTF
cdr3_nt: TGTGCCAGCAGCGGCCACAGGGGGCAGCCTGGGGCCAACGTCCTGACTTTC

j_call: TRBJ1-1
cdr3_length: 14
clone_size: few
d_call: NA
v_call: TRBV12-3/TRBV12-4
cdr3_aa: CASSLGGGTPRAFF
cdr3_nt: TGTGCCAGCAGTTTAGGTGGGGGAACGCCGCGAGCTTTCTTT

j_call: TRBJ1-5
cdr3_length: 15
clone_size: NA
d_call: NA
v_call: TRBV12-3/TRBV12-4
cdr3_aa: CASSRGGSRNQPQHF
cdr3_nt: TGTGCCAGCAGTCGAGGCGGCAGTCGGAATCAGCCCCAGCATTTT